This passage covers 7 T cell receptor beta chains from one sample sequenced in a study of shared clonotypes between healthy human individuals. Method: immunoSEQ multiplex PCR; TCRdb's copy keeps in-frame clones and lacks some. The sample lists 2 million to 2.5 million clones, approximately 95% occurring once. Sequencing was done on a sample of naive CD4+ T cells sorted from blood. Subset described: CD45RA+ positively selected. These receptor sequences come from a man younger than 35 in good health.

The J gene is TRBJ2-1, the V gene TRBV7-9; D gene ambiguous. V was shortened by 1 base and J by 10 bases, with 2 bases between the two germline ends. The CDR3 runs 10 residues. Germline V gives CDR1 SEHNR, CDR2 FQNEAQ (reference sequence). CDR3 protein: CASSLVEQFF. The DNA for the CDR3 is TGTGCCAGCAGCTTAGTGGAGCAGTTCTTC.

The chain links TRBV5-1 to TRBJ2-5; D ambiguous. The CDR3 loop spans 13 amino acids. Deletions cut 0 bases from V and 6 bases from J, with 9 bases between. The germline CDR1 and CDR2 sequences are SGHRS and YFSETQ. The CDR3 here is CASSLEGYQTQYF. For the CDR3, the DNA is TGCGCCAGCAGCTTGGAAGGGTACCAGACCCAGTACTTC.

The chain combines TRBV30 with TRBJ2-7, with 7 nucleotides matching TRBD2. With 2 bases clipped from V and 3 bases from J, the junction kept 13 bases outside the gene matches. Germline values: CDR1 GTSNPN, CDR2 SVGIG (reference sequence). This CDR3 has 16 amino acids. CDR3 loop: CAWSPIAGRLNYEQYF. In DNA, the CDR3 is TGTGCCTGGAGTCCAATAGCGGGCCGACTAAACTACGAGCAGTACTTC.

The gene calls are TRBV18 and TRBJ2-1, with a tentative D call TRBD2 (6 bases). Trimming cost V 8 bases and J 2 bases, with 13 bases left between them. The CDR3 length is 14 residues. CDR1 and CDR2 (germline): KGHSH, LQKENI. As DNA, the CDR3 is TGTGCCAGCCACCGCGGCGGGACCTACAATGAGCAGTTCTTC. Translated: CASHRGGTYNEQFF.

The J gene is TRBJ2-7, the V gene TRBV5-1, with TRBD2 matching 9 bases. Germline lookup yields CDR1 SGHRS and CDR2 YFSETQ. The CDR3 spans 18 residues. Trimming at V came to 4 bases and at J to 2 bases, leaving 16 bases not matched to a gene. The CDR3 is CASSPIAGGVAGAYEQYF. CDR3 nucleotides: TGCGCCAGCAGCCCCATCGCGGGAGGGGTAGCGGGGGCCTACGAGCAGTACTTC.

This clone was counted a single time. The CDR3 here is CSGRAGNYNEQFF. CDR3 coding DNA: TGCAGCGGGCGGGCAGGTAATTACAATGAGCAGTTCTTC. The chain recombines TRBV29-1 with TRBJ2-1; a possible D gene is TRBD2 (5 bases). V was clipped by 7 bases and J by 4 bases, with 14 bases between them. The CDR3 runs 13 residues. CDR1 SQVTM and CDR2 ANQGSEA come from the germline V gene.

The chain joins TRBV18 to TRBJ1-2; 9 bases align to TRBD1. The junction had 10 bases not matched to a gene; V was cut back by 4 bases and J by 4 bases. Germline V gene sequence: CDR1 KGHSH, CDR2 LQKENI. The CDR3 runs 16 residues. The DNA for the CDR3 is TGTGCCAGCTCACGGGGACAGGGTCGGGGTGCCTATGGCTACACCTTC. Translated: CASSRGQGRGAYGYTF.